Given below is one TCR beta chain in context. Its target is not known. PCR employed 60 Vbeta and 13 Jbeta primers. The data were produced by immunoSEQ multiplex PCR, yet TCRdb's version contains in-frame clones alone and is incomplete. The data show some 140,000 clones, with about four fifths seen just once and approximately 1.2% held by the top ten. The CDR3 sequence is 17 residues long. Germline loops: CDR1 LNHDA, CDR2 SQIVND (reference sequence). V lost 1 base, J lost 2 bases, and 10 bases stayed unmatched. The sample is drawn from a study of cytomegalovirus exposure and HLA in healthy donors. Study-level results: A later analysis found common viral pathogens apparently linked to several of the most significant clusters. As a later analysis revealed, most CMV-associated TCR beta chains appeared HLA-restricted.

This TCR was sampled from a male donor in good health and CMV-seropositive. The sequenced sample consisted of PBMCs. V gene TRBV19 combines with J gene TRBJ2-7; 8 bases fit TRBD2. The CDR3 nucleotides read TGTGCCAGTAGTATAGGGGCGGGGGGCTACGTCCCCTACGAGCAGTACTTC. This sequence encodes CASSIGAGGYVPYEQYF.